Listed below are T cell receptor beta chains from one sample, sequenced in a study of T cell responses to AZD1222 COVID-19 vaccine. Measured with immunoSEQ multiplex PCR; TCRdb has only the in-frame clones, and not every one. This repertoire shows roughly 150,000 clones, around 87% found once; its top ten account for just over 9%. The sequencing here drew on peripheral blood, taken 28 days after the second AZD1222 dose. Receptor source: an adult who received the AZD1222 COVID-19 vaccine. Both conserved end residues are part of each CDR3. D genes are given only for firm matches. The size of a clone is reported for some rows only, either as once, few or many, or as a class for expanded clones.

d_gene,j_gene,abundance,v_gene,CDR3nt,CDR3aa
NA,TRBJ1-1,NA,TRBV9,TGTGCCAGCAGCGTAGGCTCGAACACTGAAGCTTTCTTT,CASSVGSNTEAFF
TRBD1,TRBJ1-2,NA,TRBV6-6,TGTGCCAGCAGCCCCGTCACAGGGGGCTATGGCTACACCTTC,CASSPVTGGYGYTF
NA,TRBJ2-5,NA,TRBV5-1,TGCGCCAGCAGCTTGGCCGGGGGCCAAGAGACCCAGTACTTC,CASSLAGGQETQYF
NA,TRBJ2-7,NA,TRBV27,TGTGCCAGCAGTTTCTCTAGACAGTCGGTTTTCTACGAGCAGTACTTC,CASSFSRQSVFYEQYF
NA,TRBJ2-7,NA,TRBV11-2,TGTGCCAGCAGCTTACCGACTAGTGGACTACTAGAGCAGTACTTC,CASSLPTSGLLEQYF
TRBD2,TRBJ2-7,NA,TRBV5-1,TGCGCCTCCGGGGGGGGCCCCTACGAGCAGTACTTC,CASGGGPYEQYF
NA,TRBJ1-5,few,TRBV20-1,TGCAGTGCTAGTAGCACGCAAGGGGGGGGAGGTCAGCCCCAGCATTTT,CSASSTQGGGGQPQHF
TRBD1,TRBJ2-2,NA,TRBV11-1,TGTGCCAGCAGCCCGGGACAGCATAACACCGGGGAGCTGTTTTTT,CASSPGQHNTGELFF
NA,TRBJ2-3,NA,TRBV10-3,TGTGCCATCAGTGAGTCGACCGGGGCTGGGGATACGCAGTATTTT,CAISESTGAGDTQYF
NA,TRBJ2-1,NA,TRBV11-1,TGTGCCAGCAGCTTAGGTGGTACCACTAAAGGGCAGTTCTTC,CASSLGGTTKGQFF
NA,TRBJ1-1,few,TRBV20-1,TGCAGTGCTTGGCTGAACACTGAAGCTTTCTTT,CSAWLNTEAFF
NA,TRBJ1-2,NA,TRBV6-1,TGTGCCAGCAGTGGGGGCCGGGAAACAGCGAACTATGGCTACACCTTC,CASSGGRETANYGYTF
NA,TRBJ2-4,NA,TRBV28,TGTGCCAGCAGTGGGGGACTAGCCAAAAACATTCAGTACTTC,CASSGGLAKNIQYF
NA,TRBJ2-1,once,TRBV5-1,TGCGCCAGCAGTCGGTCCCCAGGAGGTGAGCAGTTCTTC,CASSRSPGGEQFF
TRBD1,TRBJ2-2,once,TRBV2,TGTGCCAGCAGTGACAGGGGGCTCTCCGGGGAGCTGTTTTTT,CASSDRGLSGELFF
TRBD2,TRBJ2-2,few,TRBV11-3,TGTGCCAGCAGCTTAGCGGGAGGGCCCTACACCGGGGAGCTGTTTTTT,CASSLAGGPYTGELFF
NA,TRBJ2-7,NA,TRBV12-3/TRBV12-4,TGTGCCAGCAGTTTGAGAGGGGGCGAGCAGTACTTC,CASSLRGGEQYF
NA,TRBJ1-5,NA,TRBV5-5,TGTGCCAGCAGCTGGACCGTGAATCAGCCCCAGCATTTT,CASSWTVNQPQHF
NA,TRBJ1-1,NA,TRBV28,TGTGCCAGCAGTCCCCCAGGGGTAACTGAAGCTTTCTTT,CASSPPGVTEAFF
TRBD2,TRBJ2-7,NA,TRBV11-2,TGTGCCAGCAGCTTAGGGCAGACTAGCGGGAGGGCTTACGAGCAGTACTTC,CASSLGQTSGRAYEQYF
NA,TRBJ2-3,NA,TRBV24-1,TGTGCCACCAGTGAGGCGTACAGGACAGATACGCAGTATTTT,CATSEAYRTDTQYF
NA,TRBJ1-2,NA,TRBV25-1,TGTGCCAGCAGTGCTCTAGGGGAAGGGTATGGCTACACCTTC,CASSALGEGYGYTF
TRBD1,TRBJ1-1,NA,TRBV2,TGTGCCAGCGTACAGGGGAGAGGGGCCACTGAAGCTTTCTTT,CASVQGRGATEAFF
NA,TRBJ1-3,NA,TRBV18,TGTGCCAGCTCGTCCCTCCTAGGCGAGAACACCATATATTTT,CASSSLLGENTIYF
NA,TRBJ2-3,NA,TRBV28,TGTGCCAGCAGCCCCAGGGCAGGGCCCTGGAATACGCAGTATTTT,CASSPRAGPWNTQYF
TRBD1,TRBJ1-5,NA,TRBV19,TGTGCCAGTAGTACCGGGACAGCCAGTGGCAATCAGCCCCAGCATTTT,CASSTGTASGNQPQHF
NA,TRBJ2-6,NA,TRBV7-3,TGTGCCAGCAGCTTAACCCAGCAGGCTGGGGCCAACGTCCTGACTTTC,CASSLTQQAGANVLTF
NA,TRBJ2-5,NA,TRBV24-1,TGTGCCACCAGTGATGGAACAGGGTATGATGTCACGGAGACCCAGTACTTC,CATSDGTGYDVTETQYF
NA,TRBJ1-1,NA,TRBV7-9,TGTGCCAGCAGCTTAGATTGGGGTACTGAAGCTTTCTTT,CASSLDWGTEAFF
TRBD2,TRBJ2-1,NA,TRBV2,TGTGCCACCCAAAGGGGCCGGACTAGCGGGAGGGGTGAGCAGTTCTTC,CATQRGRTSGRGEQFF
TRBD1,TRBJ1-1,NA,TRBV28,TGTGCCAGCAGCCCAACGACAGGGGTGGGCACTGAAGCTTTCTTT,CASSPTTGVGTEAFF
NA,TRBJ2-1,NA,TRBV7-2,TGTGCCAGCAGCTTAGTCCCGGACTCCTACAATGAGCAGTTCTTC,CASSLVPDSYNEQFF
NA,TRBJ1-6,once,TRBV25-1,TGTGCCAGCAGTCCAGACCTAGGGTACTCTCATAATTCACCCCTCCACTTT,CASSPDLGYSHNSPLHF
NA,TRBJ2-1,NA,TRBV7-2,TGTGCCAGCAGCCCGAGCCGGAGTTCCTACAATGAGCAGTTCTTC,CASSPSRSSYNEQFF
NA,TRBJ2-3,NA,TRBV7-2,TGTGCCAGCAGCTTAGGCCACCGGGGAGCAGATACGCAGTATTTT,CASSLGHRGADTQYF
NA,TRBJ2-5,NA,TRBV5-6,TGTGCCAGCAGCGCCCAGGTTCTTAGGGAGACCCAGTACTTC,CASSAQVLRETQYF
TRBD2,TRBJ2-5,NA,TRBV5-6,TGTGCCAGCAGCTTGGCTAGCGGGAGGGTCCTTCAAGAGACCCAGTACTTC,CASSLASGRVLQETQYF
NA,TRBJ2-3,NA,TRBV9,TGTGCCAGCAGCGTAGGTACAGGCACAGATACGCAGTATTTT,CASSVGTGTDTQYF
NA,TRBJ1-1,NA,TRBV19,TGTGCCAGTATGAGGCGGGAGCACACTGAAGCTTTCTTT,CASMRREHTEAFF
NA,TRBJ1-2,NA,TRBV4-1,TGCGCCAGCAGCCAAGGATACGGAGGGGAGGCGTTAGGCTACACCTTC,CASSQGYGGEALGYTF
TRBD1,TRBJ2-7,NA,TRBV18,TGTGCCAGCTCACCAGAGGGGGCGAGGGAGCAGTACTTC,CASSPEGAREQYF
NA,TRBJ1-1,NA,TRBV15,TGTGCCACCAGCGTCCAGTTGAACACTGAAGCTTTCTTT,CATSVQLNTEAFF
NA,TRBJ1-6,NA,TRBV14,TGTGCCAGCAGCCAAGTACTAATCGTCGGCTCCTATAATTCACCCCTCCACTTT,CASSQVLIVGSYNSPLHF
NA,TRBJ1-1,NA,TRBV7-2,TGTGCCAGCAGCTTATTGGGGGGGCGGGCTGAAGCTTTCTTT,CASSLLGGRAEAFF
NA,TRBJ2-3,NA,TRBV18,TGTGCCAGCTCACCCCTTACCGGGGCGGGCCACACAGATACGCAGTATTTT,CASSPLTGAGHTDTQYF
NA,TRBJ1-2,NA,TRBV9,TGTGCCAGCAGCGTAGGTGCAGGTACCGTATTCTTTGGCTACACCTTC,CASSVGAGTVFFGYTF
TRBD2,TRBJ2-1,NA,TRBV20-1,TGCAGTGCTAGTAGGAGCGGGAGGGCCAATGAGCAGTTCTTC,CSASRSGRANEQFF
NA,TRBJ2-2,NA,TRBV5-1,TGCGCCAGCAAAGGGGGTTCCGCTGGCACCGGGGAGCTGTTTTTT,CASKGGSAGTGELFF
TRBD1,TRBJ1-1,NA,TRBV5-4,TGTGCCAGCAGCTTGGGGGACAGGGTGTTGAACACTGAAGCTTTCTTT,CASSLGDRVLNTEAFF
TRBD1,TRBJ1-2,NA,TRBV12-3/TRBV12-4,TGTGCCAGCAGGGACAGGGGTAACTATGGCTACACCTTC,CASRDRGNYGYTF
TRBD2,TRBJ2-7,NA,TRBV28,TGTGCCAGCGCCTTGGGAGCGGGAGGAAGCTACGAGCAGTACTTC,CASALGAGGSYEQYF
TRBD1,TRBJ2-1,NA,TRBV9,TGTGCCAGCAGCGCGGGACAGGGGTTCGATGAGCAGTTCTTC,CASSAGQGFDEQFF
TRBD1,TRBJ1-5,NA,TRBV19,TGTGCCAGTAAGGACCAGGGGGCCCTTAGCAATCAGCCCCAGCATTTT,CASKDQGALSNQPQHF
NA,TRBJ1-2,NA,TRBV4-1,TGCGCCAGCAGCCAAGAAGGGAATACGTATTACGGCTACACCTTC,CASSQEGNTYYGYTF
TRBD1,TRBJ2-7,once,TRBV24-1,TGTGCCACCCTACGGGACAGAGTCTACGAGCAGTACTTC,CATLRDRVYEQYF